This T cell receptor beta chain was recovered during a study of blood T cells in healthy people across ages. Study information: Per two T cells, template switching captured roughly one barcoded beta molecule. Broader study findings: Leaving the PBMCs unsorted stopped any conclusive comparison of naive versus antigen-experienced cells. Long-lived donors had more naive CD4+ cells and higher diversity than aged donors.

A J-beta primer mix and a sample-barcoded 5' primer were used in a second PCR of roughly 7 to 12 cycles. Each cDNA molecule carried a tag from a template-switch adaptor that contained 12 random nucleotides. A single record per CDR3 protein comes from TCRdb applying MiXCR to the 5' RACE reads. The sample consists of about 1,800,000 distinct CDR3 sequences, approximately 30% of them appearing once. The CDR3 totals 15 residues. The germline V gene has CDR1 SGHVS and CDR2 FNYEAQ. V lost 3 bases and J lost 5, with 16 bases in between. This clonotype appeared a few times. Antigen: not known. The receptor was isolated from a woman aged 25 to 39 in good health. The chain carries TRBV7-6 and TRBJ1-2; D may be TRBD1 (5 bases). The specimen was blood. CDR3 DNA: TGTGCCAGCAGCTTTTACTATGGGACGGAATATGGCTACACCTTC. It encodes CASSFYYGTEYGYTF.